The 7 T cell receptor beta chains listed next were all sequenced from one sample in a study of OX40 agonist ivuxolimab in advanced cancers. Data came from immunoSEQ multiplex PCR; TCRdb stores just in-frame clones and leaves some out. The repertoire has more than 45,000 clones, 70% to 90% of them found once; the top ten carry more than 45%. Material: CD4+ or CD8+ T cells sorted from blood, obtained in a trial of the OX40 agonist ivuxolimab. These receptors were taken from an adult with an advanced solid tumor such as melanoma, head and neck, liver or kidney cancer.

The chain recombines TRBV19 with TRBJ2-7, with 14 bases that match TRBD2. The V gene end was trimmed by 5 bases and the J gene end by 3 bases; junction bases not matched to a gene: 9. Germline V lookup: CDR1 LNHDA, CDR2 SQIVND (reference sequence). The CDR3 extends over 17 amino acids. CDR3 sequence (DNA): TGTGCCAGTAGTGAGAGGTCGGGACTAGCGGGGGACTACGAGCAGTACTTC. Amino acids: CASSERSGLAGDYEQYF. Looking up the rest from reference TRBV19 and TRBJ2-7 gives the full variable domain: DGGITQSPKYLFRKEGQNVTLSCEQNLNHDAMYWYRQDPGQGLRLIYYSQIVNDFQKGDIAEGYSVSREKKESFPLTVTSAQKNPTAFYLCASSERSGLAGDYEQYFGPGTRLTVT.

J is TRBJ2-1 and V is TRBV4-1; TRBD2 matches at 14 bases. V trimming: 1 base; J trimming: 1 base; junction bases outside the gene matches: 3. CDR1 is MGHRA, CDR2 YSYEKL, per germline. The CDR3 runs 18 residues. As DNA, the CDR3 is TGCGCCAGCAGCCAAGGGACTAGCGGGGGGCAGTCCTACAATGAGCAGTTCTTC. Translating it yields CASSQGTSGGQSYNEQFF.

CDR3 in amino acids: CASRRLKPAGENPNTGELFF. As DNA, the CDR3 is TGTGCCAGCAGAAGACTCAAACCAGCGGGGGAAAATCCGAACACCGGGGAGCTGTTTTTT. The rearrangement links TRBV28 to TRBJ2-2; 8 nucleotides align to TRBD2. Germline V gene sequence: CDR1 MDHEN, CDR2 SYDVKM. This CDR3 contains 20 residues. V gave up 6 bases and J gave up 0 bases; unmatched junction bases: 18.

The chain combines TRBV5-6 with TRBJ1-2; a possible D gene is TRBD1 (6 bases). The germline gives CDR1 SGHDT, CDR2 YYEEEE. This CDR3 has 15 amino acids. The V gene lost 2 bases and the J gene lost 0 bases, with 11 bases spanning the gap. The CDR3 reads CASSLGAGANYGYTF. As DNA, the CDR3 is TGTGCCAGCAGCTTAGGTGCAGGGGCTAACTATGGCTACACCTTC.

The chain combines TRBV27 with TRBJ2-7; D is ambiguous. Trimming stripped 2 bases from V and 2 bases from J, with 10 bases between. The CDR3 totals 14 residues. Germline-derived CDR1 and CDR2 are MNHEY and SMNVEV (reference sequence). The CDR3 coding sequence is TGTGCCAGCAGTTTAGGAAACAGCCCCTACGAGCAGTACTTC. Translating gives CASSLGNSPYEQYF.

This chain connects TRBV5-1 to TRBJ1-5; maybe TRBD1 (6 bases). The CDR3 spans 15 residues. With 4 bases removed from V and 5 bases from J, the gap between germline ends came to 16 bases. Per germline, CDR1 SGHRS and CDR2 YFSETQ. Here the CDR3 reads CASSPGDGVYQPQHF. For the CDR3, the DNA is TGCGCCAGCAGCCCAGGGGATGGGGTTTATCAGCCCCAGCATTTT.

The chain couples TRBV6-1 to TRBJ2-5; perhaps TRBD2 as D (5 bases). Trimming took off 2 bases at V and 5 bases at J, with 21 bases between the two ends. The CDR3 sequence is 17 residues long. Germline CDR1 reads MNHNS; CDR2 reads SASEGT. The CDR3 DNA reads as TGTGCCAGCAGTGAAATCCGGCAAGAGTGGGGAGTCGAGACCCAGTACTTC. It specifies CASSEIRQEWGVETQYF.